This T cell receptor (beta chain) was retrieved from a study of early T cells in non-severe SARS-CoV-2 infection. Study-level information: RNA in bulk from unsorted whole blood was sequenced, and chains were unpaired. The study's findings and limits: The VDJdb matching leaned toward anti-spike CD8 responses and overlooked private and CD4 specificities.

Concerning this clonotype itself: What it binds is unknown.

Germline-derived CDR1 and CDR2 are MNHEY and SVGEGT. This CDR3 region has 12 residues. The J segment lost 15 bases and the V segment lost 6 bases, leaving 7 bases of the junction unmatched. The protocol attached unique molecular identifiers to individual cDNA molecules. TCRdb re-called the 5' RACE reads through MiXCR, storing one row per CDR3 protein. The sample lists approximately 77,000 distinct CDR3 sequences, approximately 12% occurring once. The chain is built from TRBV6-2 or TRBV6-3 and TRBJ2-1; 11 nucleotides line up with TRBD2. This receptor was identified in an adult who was a healthcare worker with PCR-confirmed SARS-CoV-2 infection or an uninfected control (not recorded which). The sample consisted of whole blood. The CDR3 here is CASRLSGRAWFF. In DNA, the CDR3 is TGTGCCAGCAGACTTAGCGGGAGGGCCTGGTTCTTC.